A selection of T cell receptor beta chains follows, all from one sample in a study of technical replicates of blood from several donors. The data were produced by immunoSEQ multiplex PCR, yet TCRdb's version contains in-frame clones alone and is incomplete. The table lists some 13,000 clones, more than 85% of them singletons. The sequenced material came from PBMCs. Source of these receptors: a human donor in good health. CDR3s include the opening cysteine and the closing phenylalanine or tryptophan. The order of the fields is D gene, V gene, J gene, clone size, CDR3 DNA, CDR3 protein. The D gene is left open where the match is weak. A row's size may be missing; if present it is once, few, many or a size class.

d_gene: TRBD2; v_gene: TRBV7-3; j_gene: TRBJ2-1; abundance: -; CDR3nt: TGTGCCAGCAGCTTAGGACTAGATCGTGAGCAGTTCTTC; CDR3aa: CASSLGLDREQFF
d_gene: -; v_gene: TRBV6-5; j_gene: TRBJ2-7; abundance: -; CDR3nt: TGTGCCAGCAGACAGCCTGGGGGGAAGGTCTACGAGCAGTACTTC; CDR3aa: CASRQPGGKVYEQYF
d_gene: -; v_gene: TRBV2; j_gene: TRBJ1-1; abundance: -; CDR3nt: TGTGCCAGTAGACAGGAAATAAACACTGAAGCTTTCTTT; CDR3aa: CASRQEINTEAFF
d_gene: TRBD2; v_gene: TRBV6-5; j_gene: TRBJ2-3; abundance: -; CDR3nt: TGTGCCAGCAGTTACAGACTAGCGGGAGCAGTAGATACGCAGTATTTT; CDR3aa: CASSYRLAGAVDTQYF
d_gene: -; v_gene: TRBV9; j_gene: TRBJ1-5; abundance: -; CDR3nt: TGTGCCAGCAGCGCCGGGGGGTATCAGCCCCAGCATTTT; CDR3aa: CASSAGGYQPQHF
d_gene: -; v_gene: TRBV18; j_gene: TRBJ1-1; abundance: once; CDR3nt: TGTGCCAGCTCACAAAGGCGGGATACTGAAGCTTTCTTT; CDR3aa: CASSQRRDTEAFF
d_gene: -; v_gene: TRBV2; j_gene: TRBJ2-2; abundance: -; CDR3nt: TGTGCCAGCAGTGATGCGGCAGTGGCGCCCGGGGAGCTGTTTTTT; CDR3aa: CASSDAAVAPGELFF
d_gene: TRBD1; v_gene: TRBV7-6; j_gene: TRBJ2-1; abundance: -; CDR3nt: TGTGCCAGCAGCACGCGGACAGGGGGGGATGAGCAGTTCTTC; CDR3aa: CASSTRTGGDEQFF
d_gene: -; v_gene: TRBV7-3; j_gene: TRBJ2-5; abundance: -; CDR3nt: TGTGCCAGCAGCTTTGGGGCCCGGGAGACCCAGTACTTC; CDR3aa: CASSFGARETQYF
d_gene: TRBD2; v_gene: TRBV7-8; j_gene: TRBJ2-3; abundance: -; CDR3nt: TGTGCCAGCAGCCGACCCACTAGCGGGAGTCCAGATACGCAGTATTTT; CDR3aa: CASSRPTSGSPDTQYF
d_gene: TRBD2; v_gene: TRBV10-2; j_gene: TRBJ2-7; abundance: -; CDR3nt: TGCGCCAGCGGAAGGACTAGCGGGAGCGGCGAGCAGTACTTC; CDR3aa: CASGRTSGSGEQYF
d_gene: -; v_gene: TRBV7-9; j_gene: TRBJ2-5; abundance: once; CDR3nt: TGTGCCAGCAGCTTAGGGCAGGGTTGGGAGACCCAGTACTTC; CDR3aa: CASSLGQGWETQYF
d_gene: -; v_gene: TRBV7-3; j_gene: TRBJ2-3; abundance: once; CDR3nt: TGTGCCAGCAGCTTTGGGGGGTTCACAGATACGCAGTATTTT; CDR3aa: CASSFGGFTDTQYF
d_gene: TRBD1; v_gene: TRBV10-2; j_gene: TRBJ2-1; abundance: -; CDR3nt: TGCGCCAGCAGGTTCGGGACAGACTACAATGAGCAGTTCTTC; CDR3aa: CASRFGTDYNEQFF
d_gene: TRBD1; v_gene: TRBV23-1; j_gene: TRBJ2-7; abundance: -; CDR3nt: TGCGCCAGCAGGGGGACAGTCCGGAACGAGCAGTACTTC; CDR3aa: CASRGTVRNEQYF
d_gene: -; v_gene: TRBV7-2; j_gene: TRBJ2-1; abundance: -; CDR3nt: TGTGCCAGCAGCCTAAGAGACAATGAGCAGTTCTTC; CDR3aa: CASSLRDNEQFF
d_gene: -; v_gene: TRBV21-1; j_gene: TRBJ2-3; abundance: -; CDR3nt: TGTGCCAGCAGCAAAGGGGGGCAGGGAATGCAGTATTTT; CDR3aa: CASSKGGQGMQYF
d_gene: TRBD2; v_gene: TRBV10-2; j_gene: TRBJ2-3; abundance: -; CDR3nt: TGCGCCAGCACTGGATTAGCGGGAGTAGCAGATACGCAGTATTTT; CDR3aa: CASTGLAGVADTQYF
d_gene: TRBD1; v_gene: TRBV5-1; j_gene: TRBJ1-1; abundance: -; CDR3nt: TGCGCCAGCAGGCCAGGGCAGGGGGCTACTGAAGCTTTCTTT; CDR3aa: CASRPGQGATEAFF
d_gene: TRBD1; v_gene: TRBV5-1; j_gene: TRBJ1-1; abundance: -; CDR3nt: TGCGCCAGCAGCACCGGGACAGGGAGCCCTGAAGCTTTCTTT; CDR3aa: CASSTGTGSPEAFF
d_gene: TRBD2; v_gene: TRBV10-3; j_gene: TRBJ2-1; abundance: -; CDR3nt: TGTGCCATCAGTGAGTCAGTGGGCGGGAGTGGAAATGAGCAGTTCTTC; CDR3aa: CAISESVGGSGNEQFF
d_gene: TRBD1; v_gene: TRBV7-9; j_gene: TRBJ1-4; abundance: -; CDR3nt: TGTGCCAGCAGCTTAGTCTGGGACAGGACTAATGAAAAACTGTTTTTT; CDR3aa: CASSLVWDRTNEKLFF
d_gene: TRBD2; v_gene: TRBV4-2; j_gene: TRBJ2-1; abundance: -; CDR3nt: TGTGCCAGCAGCCCGGGGACTAGCAGAAGCTCCTACAATGAGCAGTTCTTC; CDR3aa: CASSPGTSRSSYNEQFF
d_gene: TRBD1; v_gene: TRBV6-1; j_gene: TRBJ1-1; abundance: -; CDR3nt: TGTGCCAGCAGTGAAGACAGGGGGAGAGTCACTGAAGCTTTCTTT; CDR3aa: CASSEDRGRVTEAFF
d_gene: TRBD2; v_gene: TRBV10-1; j_gene: TRBJ2-1; abundance: -; CDR3nt: TGCGCCAGCAGTGAGGCTAGCGGGATTACCCACAATGAGCAGTTCTTC; CDR3aa: CASSEASGITHNEQFF
d_gene: TRBD1; v_gene: TRBV5-6; j_gene: TRBJ2-7; abundance: -; CDR3nt: TGTGCCAGCAGGAAGGGACAGGGGTCCTACGAGCAGTACTTC; CDR3aa: CASRKGQGSYEQYF
d_gene: TRBD1; v_gene: TRBV5-1; j_gene: TRBJ1-3; abundance: -; CDR3nt: TGCGCCAGCAGCGAGGGACAGTGGAGCTCTGGAAACACCATATATTTT; CDR3aa: CASSEGQWSSGNTIYF
d_gene: TRBD1; v_gene: TRBV2; j_gene: TRBJ2-5; abundance: -; CDR3nt: TGTGCCAGCAGTCTCGGGACAGGGGAAAGAGTAGGAGAGACCCAGTACTTC; CDR3aa: CASSLGTGERVGETQYF
d_gene: TRBD2; v_gene: TRBV6-1; j_gene: TRBJ2-3; abundance: -; CDR3nt: TGTGCCAGCATACGGGAGGAAACAGATACGCAGTATTTT; CDR3aa: CASIREETDTQYF